These 4 T cell receptor beta chains were sequenced from one sample in a study of T cell responses to AZD1222 COVID-19 vaccine (dated by TCRdb to the early 2020s). Reading the label with the study, this specimen's time point is: about 28 days (+/-7) after the second vaccine dose. The library was obtained by the immunoSEQ multiplex PCR assay. This is the immuneACCESS table as TCRdb keeps it, with only in-frame sequences that have V and J called. A part of the clones is gone; compared with another copy, unresolved V genes explain less than half, and the rest is unexplained. The sample table records approximately 96,000 clones; roughly 86% of these occur just once. Less than 6.5% of the sample is taken by the ten largest. The source was peripheral blood, collected 28 days after the second AZD1222 dose. The receptors were sampled from an adult who received the AZD1222 COVID-19 vaccine.

In nucleotides, the CDR3 is TGTGCCAGCAGCTATGGATCTGAGGGTGGCTACACCTTC. As protein: CASSYGSEGGYTF. The V gene is TRBV7-6, the J gene TRBJ1-2; D unresolved. The CDR3 runs to 13 residues. V was pared by 4 bases and J by 7 bases, with 13 bases between. The germline CDR1 and CDR2 sequences are SGHVS and FNYEAQ.

V usage is TRBV28 and J usage is TRBJ1-2; no definite D call. CDR1 is MDHEN and CDR2 is SYDVKM in the germline V gene. The CDR3 length is 12 residues. The V and J ends lost 3 bases and 11 bases respectively, with 13 bases between them. CDR3 nucleotides: TGTGCCAGCAGTTTGAAGGGAGCCGCTTACACCTTC. Protein product: CASSLKGAAYTF.

V gene TRBV19 combines with J gene TRBJ2-1; possibly TRBD1 for D (6 bases). Trimming took off 3 bases at V and 0 bases at J, with 18 bases between the two ends. This CDR3 is built from 18 residues. Looked up from germline, CDR1 is LNHDA and CDR2 is SQIVND (reference sequence). CDR3 amino acids: CASSIPGQYLSSYNEQFF. In DNA form, the CDR3 reads TGTGCCAGTAGTATCCCTGGACAGTACCTCAGCTCCTACAATGAGCAGTTCTTC.

The CDR3 coding sequence is TGCGCCAGCACCAAAACAGGGGCGGCGGGGGGAAGTGAGCAGTACTTC. Translating it yields CASTKTGAAGGSEQYF. This chain uses TRBV5-1 with TRBJ2-7; a weak D match, TRBD2 (8 bases). Deletions cut 6 bases from V and 7 bases from J, with 26 bases between. The length of the CDR3 is 16 residues. Germline V CDR1 and CDR2: SGHRS, YFSETQ.